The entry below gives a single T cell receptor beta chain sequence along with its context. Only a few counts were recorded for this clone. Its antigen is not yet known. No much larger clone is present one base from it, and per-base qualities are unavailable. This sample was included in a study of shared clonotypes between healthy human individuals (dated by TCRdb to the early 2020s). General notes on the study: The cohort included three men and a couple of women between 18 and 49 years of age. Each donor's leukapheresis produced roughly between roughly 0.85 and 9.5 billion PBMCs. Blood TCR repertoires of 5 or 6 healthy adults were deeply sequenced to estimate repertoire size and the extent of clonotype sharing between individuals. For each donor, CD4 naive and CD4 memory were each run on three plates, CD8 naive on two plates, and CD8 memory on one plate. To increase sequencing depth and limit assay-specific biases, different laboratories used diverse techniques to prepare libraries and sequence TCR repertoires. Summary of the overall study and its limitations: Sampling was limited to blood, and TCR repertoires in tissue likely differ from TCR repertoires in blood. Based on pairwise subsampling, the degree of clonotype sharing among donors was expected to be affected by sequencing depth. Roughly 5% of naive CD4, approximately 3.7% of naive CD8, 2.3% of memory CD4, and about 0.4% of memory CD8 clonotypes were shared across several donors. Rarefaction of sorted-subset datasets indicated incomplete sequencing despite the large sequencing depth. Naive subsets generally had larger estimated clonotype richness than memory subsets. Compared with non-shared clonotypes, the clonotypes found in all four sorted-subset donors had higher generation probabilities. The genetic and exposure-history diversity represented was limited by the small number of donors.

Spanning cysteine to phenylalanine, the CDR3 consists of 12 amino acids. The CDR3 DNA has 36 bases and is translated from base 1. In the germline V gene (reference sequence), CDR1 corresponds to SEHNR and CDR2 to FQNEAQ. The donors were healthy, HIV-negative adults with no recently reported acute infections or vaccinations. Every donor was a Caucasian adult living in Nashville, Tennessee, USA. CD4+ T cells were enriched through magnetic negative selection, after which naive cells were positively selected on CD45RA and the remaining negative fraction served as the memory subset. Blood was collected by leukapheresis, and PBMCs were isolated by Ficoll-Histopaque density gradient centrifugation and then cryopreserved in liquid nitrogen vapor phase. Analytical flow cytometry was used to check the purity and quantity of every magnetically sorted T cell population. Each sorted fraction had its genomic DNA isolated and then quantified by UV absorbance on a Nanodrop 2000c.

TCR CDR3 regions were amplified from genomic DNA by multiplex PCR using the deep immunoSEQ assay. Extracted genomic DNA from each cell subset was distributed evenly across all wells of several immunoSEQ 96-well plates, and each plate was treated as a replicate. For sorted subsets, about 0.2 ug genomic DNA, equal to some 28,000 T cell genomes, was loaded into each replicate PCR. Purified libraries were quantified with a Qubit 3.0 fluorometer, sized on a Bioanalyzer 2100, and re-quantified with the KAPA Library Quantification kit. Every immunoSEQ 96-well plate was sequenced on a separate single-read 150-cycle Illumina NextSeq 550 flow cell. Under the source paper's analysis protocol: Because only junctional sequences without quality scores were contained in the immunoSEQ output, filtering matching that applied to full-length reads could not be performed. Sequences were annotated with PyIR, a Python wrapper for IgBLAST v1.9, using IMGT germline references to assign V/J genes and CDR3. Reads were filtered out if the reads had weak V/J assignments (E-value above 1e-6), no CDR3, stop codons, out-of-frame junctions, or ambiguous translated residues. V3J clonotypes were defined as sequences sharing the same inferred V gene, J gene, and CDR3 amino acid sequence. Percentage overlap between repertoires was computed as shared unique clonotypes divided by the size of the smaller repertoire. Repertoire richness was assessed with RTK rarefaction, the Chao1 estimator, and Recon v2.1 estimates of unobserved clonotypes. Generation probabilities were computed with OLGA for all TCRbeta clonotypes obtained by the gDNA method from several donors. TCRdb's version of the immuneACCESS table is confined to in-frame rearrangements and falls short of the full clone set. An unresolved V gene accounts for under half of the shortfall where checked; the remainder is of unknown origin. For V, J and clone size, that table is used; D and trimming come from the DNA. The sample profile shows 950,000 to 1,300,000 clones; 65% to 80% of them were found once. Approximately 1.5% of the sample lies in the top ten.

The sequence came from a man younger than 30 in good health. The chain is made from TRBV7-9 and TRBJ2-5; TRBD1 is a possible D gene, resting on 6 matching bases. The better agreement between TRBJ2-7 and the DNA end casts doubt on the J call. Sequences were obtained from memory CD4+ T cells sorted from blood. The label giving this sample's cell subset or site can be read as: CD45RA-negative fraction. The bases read TGTGCCAGCAGCTTAGACAGGGTCGAGCAGTACTTC. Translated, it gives CASSLDRVEQYF.